This note documents a single T cell receptor (beta chain) sequence. Antigen specificity is unknown. Germline V gene lookup returns CDR1 SGDLS and CDR2 YYNGEE. Germline trimming cut 1 base from V and 7 bases from J; bases unmatched to any gene: 11. The CDR3 runs to 16 residues. Donors were drawn from the roughly 120-subject validation cohort, separate from the roughly 700-subject first cohort. The record originates from a study of cytomegalovirus exposure and HLA in healthy donors. Study results and limitations: It was about 150 TCR beta chains that were listed as cytomegalovirus-associated. There were a few CMV-associated chains whose specificity for CMV antigens was confirmed in vitro.

Profiling relied on immunoSEQ multiplex PCR, and the TCRdb table lists in-frame clones only, not all of them. The sample includes about 220,000 clones, just under 90% of them seen just once. The sequence came from a man in his late teens or twenties in good health and CMV-seronegative. This rearrangement joins TRBV9 to TRBJ1-2, with 9 positions matching TRBD1. Sequenced input: PBMCs. The CDR3 protein is CASSVSNPGQGGGYTF. The CDR3 DNA reads as TGTGCCAGCAGCGTATCCAACCCGGGACAGGGCGGTGGCTACACCTTC.